These T cell receptor beta chains were read from a single sample in a study of CD8+CD57+ T cells in acquired aplastic anemia. TCRdb re-called the reads with MiXCR, one entry per CDR3 protein. This repertoire shows 120,000 or so distinct CDR3 sequences, about two fifths found once; its top ten account for about 2.7%. The sample was sorted CD4+, CD8+, or CD8+CD57+ T cells (not recorded which) from PBMCs. The receptors were sampled from a human donor with aplastic anemia. Each CDR3 is given with its conserved first and last residue. A D gene is named only where the DNA matches it firmly. Not every row has a clone size; where given, it reads once, few, many or a size class.

j_gene | abundance | v_gene | d_gene | CDR3aa | CDR3nt
TRBJ1-4 | . | TRBV19 | . | CASSMVNEKLFF | TGTGCCAGTAGTATGGTTAATGAAAAACTGTTTTTT
TRBJ1-4 | once | TRBV4-1 | . | CASSQIRNRYNEKLFF | TGCGCCAGCAGCCAGATCCGGAACAGATATAATGAAAAACTGTTTTTT
TRBJ1-1 | once | TRBV29-1 | . | CSVRTTGNTEAFF | TGCAGCGTAAGAACGACAGGGAACACTGAAGCTTTCTTT
TRBJ2-7 | . | TRBV20-1 | . | CSASGGEGYYEQYF | TGCAGTGCTAGTGGGGGTGAGGGGTACTACGAGCAGTACTTC
TRBJ1-2 | many | TRBV6-1 | TRBD1 | CASRSTGRDGYTF | TGTGCCAGCAGATCGACAGGGAGAGATGGCTACACCTTC
TRBJ2-4 | many | TRBV15 | . | CATSRPPSIQYF | TGTGCCACCAGCAGACCCCCCTCGATTCAGTACTTC
TRBJ1-5 | many | TRBV20-1 | . | CSARDKGDQPQHF | TGCAGTGCCAGGGACAAGGGGGATCAGCCCCAGCATTTT
TRBJ1-1 | . | TRBV6-2/TRBV6-3 | . | CASSYHSIGGRSTEAFF | TGTGCCAGCAGTTACCACAGTATTGGGGGGCGTAGCACTGAAGCTTTCTTT
TRBJ1-1 | . | TRBV10-3 | . | CAIKEMGSLEAFF | TGTGCCATCAAGGAGATGGGTTCCCTTGAAGCTTTCTTT
TRBJ2-3 | many | TRBV7-6 | . | CASSTALGHREAYTQYF | TGTGCCAGCAGCACTGCTTTGGGACACCGGGAGGCATATACGCAGTATTTT
TRBJ2-2 | . | TRBV29-1 | TRBD1 | CSGQGNTGELFF | TGCAGCGGACAGGGGAACACCGGGGAGCTGTTTTTT
TRBJ2-1 | many | TRBV5-1 | TRBD1 | CASSPRDRAYNEQFF | TGCGCCAGCAGTCCCCGGGACAGAGCTTACAATGAGCAGTTCTTC
TRBJ2-3 | . | TRBV20-1 | TRBD2 | CSASPLSSGETDTQYF | TGCAGTGCTAGCCCCCTCTCTAGCGGGGAGACAGATACGCAGTATTTT
TRBJ2-2 | . | TRBV25-1 | . | CASSVGSGNTGELFF | TGTGCCAGCAGTGTCGGGTCGGGTAACACCGGGGAGCTGTTTTTT
TRBJ1-2 | . | TRBV10-3 | . | CAISEPLGGVNYGYTF | TGTGCCATCAGTGAGCCCCTTGGGGGTGTTAACTATGGCTACACCTTC
TRBJ1-6 | many | TRBV4-1 | . | CASSQEVVGNYNSPLHF | TGCGCCAGCAGCCAAGAGGTCGTTGGTAACTATAATTCACCCCTCCACTTT
TRBJ2-3 | medium-sized | TRBV10-3 | . | CAIMKGDTDTQYF | TGTGCCATCATGAAGGGGGACACAGATACGCAGTATTTT
TRBJ1-1 | many | TRBV4-1 | . | CASSQGRNTEAFF | TGCGCCAGCAGCCAAGGCAGGAACACTGAAGCTTTCTTT
TRBJ1-2 | many | TRBV29-1 | TRBD1 | CSVGTGGSNGYTF | TGCAGCGTAGGTACAGGGGGCTCGAATGGCTACACCTTC
TRBJ1-5 | many | TRBV6-1 | . | CASSPPGYEDVKDQPQHF | TGTGCCAGCAGCCCCCCAGGGTATGAGGACGTGAAGGATCAGCCCCAGCATTTT
TRBJ2-1 | many | TRBV20-1 | . | CSAQYNEQFF | TGCAGTGCCCAGTACAATGAGCAGTTCTTC
TRBJ1-2 | few | TRBV3-1 | . | CASSAHVGGYTF | TGTGCCAGCAGCGCCCACGTGGGAGGCTACACCTTC
TRBJ2-3 | . | TRBV10-3 | TRBD2 | CAIMSSGGDINTQYF | TGTGCCATCATGTCTAGCGGGGGTGATATAAATACGCAGTATTTT
TRBJ2-1 | many | TRBV5-1 | . | CASSSAGSSYNEQFF | TGCGCCAGCAGCTCCGCAGGGAGCTCCTACAATGAGCAGTTCTTC
TRBJ2-7 | . | TRBV2 | TRBD1 | CASSVGQENYEQYF | TGTGCCAGCAGTGTGGGACAGGAGAACTACGAGCAGTACTTC
TRBJ1-6 | few | TRBV19 | . | CASSQGTTNSPLHF | TGTGCCAGTAGTCAGGGGACTACTAATTCACCCCTCCACTTT
TRBJ2-5 | few | TRBV10-3 | TRBD1 | CAISEFRGQETQYF | TGTGCCATCAGTGAGTTCAGGGGGCAAGAGACCCAGTACTTC
TRBJ1-3 | . | TRBV29-1 | . | CSVRGEGNTMYF | TGCAGCGTTAGGGGTGAAGGGAACACCATGTATTTT
TRBJ1-5 | many | TRBV20-1 | . | CSASQGGIGNQPQHF | TGCAGTGCTAGTCAAGGGGGGATCGGCAATCAGCCCCAGCATTTT
TRBJ2-2 | few | TRBV27 | . | CASSFSGTNTGELFF | TGTGCCAGCAGTTTTTCCGGGACGAACACCGGGGAGCTGTTTTTT
TRBJ2-4 | few | TRBV5-4 | . | CASSLELAKNIQYF | TGTGCCAGCAGCTTGGAATTAGCCAAAAACATTCAGTACTTC
TRBJ2-1 | many | TRBV10-3 | TRBD1 | CAISASGGTGDNEQFF | TGTGCCATCAGTGCATCAGGTGGGACAGGGGACAATGAGCAGTTCTTC
TRBJ2-2 | . | TRBV24-1 | . | CALYVQENTGELFF | TGTGCCTTATATGTCCAGGAGAACACCGGGGAGCTGTTTTTT
TRBJ2-7 | . | TRBV11-2 | . | CASRLGGATPTYEQYF | TGTGCCAGCCGCTTAGGGGGGGCGACACCGACCTACGAGCAGTACTTC
TRBJ2-3 | . | TRBV18 | . | CASSPTTRTDTQYF | TGTGCCAGCTCACCTACTACGAGGACAGATACGCAGTATTTT
TRBJ1-6 | many | TRBV25-1 | . | CASSGMSSYNSPLHF | TGTGCCAGCAGTGGGATGAGCTCCTATAATTCACCCCTCCACTTT
TRBJ2-3 | . | TRBV11-1 | . | CASSPYSGGSTDTQYF | TGTGCCAGCAGCCCATACTCGGGCGGAAGCACAGATACGCAGTATTTT
TRBJ1-5 | . | TRBV15 | . | CATSMGPKEGQPQHF | TGTGCCACCAGCATGGGACCTAAGGAAGGTCAGCCCCAGCATTTT
TRBJ1-2 | . | TRBV7-2 | . | CASSRSVDYGYTF | TGTGCCAGCAGCCGATCGGTAGACTATGGCTACACCTTC
TRBJ2-2 | many | TRBV19 | . | CASSLGMGNTGELFF | TGTGCCAGTAGTCTGGGGATGGGCAACACCGGGGAGCTGTTTTTT
TRBJ2-7 | . | TRBV7-8 | TRBD2 | CASSLRGGGGISYEQYF | TGTGCCAGCAGCTTACGGGGTGGGGGGGGGATCTCCTACGAGCAGTACTTC
TRBJ2-4 | many | TRBV2 | . | CASSLPAGIRNIQYF | TGTGCCAGCAGCCTTCCGGCGGGGATTAGGAACATTCAGTACTTC
TRBJ2-5 | . | TRBV20-1 | TRBD2 | CSARREGEGETQYF | TGCAGTGCTCGCCGGGAAGGGGAGGGAGAGACCCAGTACTTC
TRBJ1-1 | many | TRBV4-2 | . | CASSQEAGRNTEAFF | TGTGCCAGCAGCCAAGAAGCGGGCAGAAACACTGAAGCTTTCTTT